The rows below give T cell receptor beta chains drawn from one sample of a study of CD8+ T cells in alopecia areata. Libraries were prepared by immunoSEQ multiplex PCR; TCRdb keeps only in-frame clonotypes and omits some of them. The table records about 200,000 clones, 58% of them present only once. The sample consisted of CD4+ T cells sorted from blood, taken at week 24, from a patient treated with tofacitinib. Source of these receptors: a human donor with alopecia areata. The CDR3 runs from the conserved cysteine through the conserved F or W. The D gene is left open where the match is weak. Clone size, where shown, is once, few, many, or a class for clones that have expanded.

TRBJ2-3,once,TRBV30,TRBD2,CAWGTSPDTQYF,TGTGCCTGGGGGACTAGCCCAGATACGCAGTATTTT
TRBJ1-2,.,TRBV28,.,CASSRTGYDYGYTF,TGTGCCAGCAGCAGAACAGGCTATGACTATGGCTACACCTTC
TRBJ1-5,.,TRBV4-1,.,CASSQDGRGGNQPQHF,TGCGCCAGCAGCCAAGATGGCAGGGGAGGGAATCAGCCCCAGCATTTT
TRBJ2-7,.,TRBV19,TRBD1,CASSDTGGYEQYF,TGTGCCAGTAGTGACACAGGGGGCTACGAGCAGTACTTC
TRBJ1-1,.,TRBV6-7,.,CASSYQGDRNTEAFF,TGTGCCAGCAGTTATCAGGGCGACAGGAACACTGAAGCTTTCTTT
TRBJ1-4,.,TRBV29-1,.,CSVVGPRGGKLFF,TGCAGCGTCGTGGGACCCCGAGGGGGGAAACTGTTTTTT
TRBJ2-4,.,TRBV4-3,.,CASSQEPSRIDIQYF,TGCGCCAGCAGCCAAGAGCCTAGCAGGATTGACATTCAGTACTTC
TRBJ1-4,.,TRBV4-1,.,CASSQEPQGPNEKLFF,TGCGCCAGCAGCCAAGAACCCCAGGGTCCTAATGAAAAACTGTTTTTT
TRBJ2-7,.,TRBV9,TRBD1,CASSPGQGRGYEQYF,TGTGCCAGCAGCCCAGGACAGGGGAGAGGGTACGAGCAGTACTTC
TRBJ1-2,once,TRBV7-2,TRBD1,CASSLVGRGNYGYTF,TGTGCCAGCAGCTTAGTTGGCAGGGGGAACTATGGCTACACCTTC
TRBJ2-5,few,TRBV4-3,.,CASSQDPSLRGTQYF,TGCGCCAGCAGCCAAGATCCATCTCTCAGGGGGACCCAGTACTTC
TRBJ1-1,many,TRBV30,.,CAWARATEAFF,TGTGCCTGGGCGAGGGCCACTGAAGCTTTCTTT
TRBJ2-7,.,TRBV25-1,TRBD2,CASRRLAGREQYF,TGTGCCAGCAGGAGACTAGCGGGGCGGGAGCAGTACTTC
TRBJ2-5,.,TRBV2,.,CASRGGGETQYF,TGTGCCAGCCGCGGGGGCGGTGAGACCCAGTACTTC
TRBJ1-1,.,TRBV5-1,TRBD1,CASSPQTGPNTEAFF,TGCGCCAGCAGCCCACAGACAGGGCCGAACACTGAAGCTTTCTTT
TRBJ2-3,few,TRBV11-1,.,CASSRARTNTDTQYF,TGTGCCAGCAGCCGGGCGAGGACTAACACAGATACGCAGTATTTT
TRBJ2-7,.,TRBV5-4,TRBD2,CASTLAGDFHEQYF,TGTGCCAGCACCCTAGCGGGAGATTTCCACGAGCAGTACTTC
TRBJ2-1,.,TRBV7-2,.,CASSSPNSYNEQFF,TGTGCCAGCAGCTCACCTAACTCCTACAATGAGCAGTTCTTC
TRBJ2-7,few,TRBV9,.,CASSVGWGAYEQYF,TGTGCCAGCAGCGTAGGGTGGGGGGCGTACGAGCAGTACTTC
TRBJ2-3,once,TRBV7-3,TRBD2,CASSLRLAGEADTQYF,TGTGCCAGCAGCTTAAGACTAGCGGGAGAGGCAGATACGCAGTATTTT
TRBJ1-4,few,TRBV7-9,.,CASTKKINEKLFF,TGTGCCAGCACCAAAAAAATAAATGAAAAACTGTTTTTT
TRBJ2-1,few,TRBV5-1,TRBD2,CASSLGLAGLLNEQFF,TGCGCCAGCAGCCTCGGACTAGCGGGATTGTTAAATGAGCAGTTCTTC
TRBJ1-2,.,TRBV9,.,CASSVGEGNYGYTF,TGTGCCAGCAGCGTAGGAGAGGGGAACTATGGCTACACCTTC
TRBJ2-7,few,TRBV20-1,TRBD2,CSEAGGIEQYF,TGCAGTGAAGCGGGGGGGATCGAGCAGTACTTC
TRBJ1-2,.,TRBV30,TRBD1,CAWRDRVVNYGYTF,TGTGCCTGGAGGGACAGGGTCGTTAACTATGGCTACACCTTC
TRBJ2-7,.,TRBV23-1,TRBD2,CASSQSPRDLAGGPYEQYF,TGCGCCAGCAGTCAATCGCCCCGGGACCTAGCGGGGGGGCCCTACGAGCAGTACTTC
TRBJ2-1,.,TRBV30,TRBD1,CAGQGNNEQFF,TGTGCGGGACAGGGGAACAATGAGCAGTTCTTC
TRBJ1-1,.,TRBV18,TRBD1,CASSSKMDRREAFF,TGTGCCAGCTCATCTAAAATGGACAGGCGGGAAGCTTTCTTT
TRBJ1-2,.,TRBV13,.,CASSSRAGGDGYTF,TGTGCCAGCAGCTCCCGTGCGGGGGGCGATGGCTACACCTTC
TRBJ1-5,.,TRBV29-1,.,CSVAGHLTQPQHF,TGCAGCGTTGCGGGGCATCTGACTCAGCCCCAGCATTTT
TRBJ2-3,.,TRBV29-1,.,CSSGAGYTDTQYF,TGCAGCTCCGGTGCGGGGTACACAGATACGCAGTATTTT
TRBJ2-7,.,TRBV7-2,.,CASSHGRYYEQYF,TGTGCCAGCAGCCATGGCCGGTACTACGAGCAGTACTTC
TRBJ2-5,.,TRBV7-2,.,CASSFYSRGQETQYF,TGTGCCAGCAGCTTTTATTCGCGAGGCCAAGAGACCCAGTACTTC
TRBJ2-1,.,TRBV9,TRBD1,CASSVGIGGGEQFF,TGTGCCAGCAGCGTAGGCATAGGGGGCGGTGAGCAGTTCTTC
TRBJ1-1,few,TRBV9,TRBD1,CASSVRQGDTEAFF,TGTGCCAGCAGCGTTAGACAGGGAGACACTGAAGCTTTCTTT
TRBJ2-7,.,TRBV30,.,CAWSLGTDGSYEQYF,TGTGCCTGGAGTCTAGGGACGGACGGCTCCTACGAGCAGTACTTC
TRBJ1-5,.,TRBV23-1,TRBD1,CASSRRETGTGGNQPQHF,TGCGCCAGCAGTCGACGGGAAACCGGGACAGGGGGCAATCAGCCCCAGCATTTT
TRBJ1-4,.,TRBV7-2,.,CASSLRPNSGEKLFF,TGTGCCAGCAGCTTACGTCCTAACAGCGGAGAAAAACTGTTTTTT
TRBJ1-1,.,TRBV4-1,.,CASSQAPVALTEAFF,TGCGCCAGCAGCCAAGCTCCCGTGGCCCTCACTGAAGCTTTCTTT
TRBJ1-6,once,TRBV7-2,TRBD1,CASSLRQGDGSPLHF,TGTGCCAGCAGCCTTAGACAGGGTGACGGTTCACCCCTCCACTTT
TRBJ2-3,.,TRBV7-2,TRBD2,CASSPRRTSGSTDTQYF,TGTGCCAGCAGCCCTCGGCGGACTAGCGGGAGCACAGATACGCAGTATTTT
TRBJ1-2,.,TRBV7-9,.,CASSRGLSNYGYTF,TGTGCCAGCAGCAGAGGGTTGTCGAACTATGGCTACACCTTC
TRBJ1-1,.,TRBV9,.,CASSAQGEHTEAFF,TGTGCCAGCAGCGCACAGGGAGAACACACTGAAGCTTTCTTT
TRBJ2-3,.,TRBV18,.,CASSPEADTQYF,TGTGCCAGCTCACCAGAGGCAGATACGCAGTATTTT
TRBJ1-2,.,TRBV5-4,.,CASSLAGQAYGYTF,TGTGCCAGCAGCTTGGCGGGTCAGGCGTATGGCTACACCTTC
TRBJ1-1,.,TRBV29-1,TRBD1,CSVESAQGGTEAFF,TGCAGCGTTGAAAGCGCACAGGGGGGCACTGAAGCTTTCTTT
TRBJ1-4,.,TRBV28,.,CASSTEPLNEKLFF,TGTGCCAGCAGTACAGAGCCTTTAAATGAAAAACTGTTTTTT
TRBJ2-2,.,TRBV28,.,CASGDRVAAGELFF,TGTGCCAGTGGCGATAGGGTTGCCGCCGGGGAGCTGTTTTTT
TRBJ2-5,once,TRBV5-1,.,CASSEDQPETQYF,TGCGCCAGCAGCGAGGACCAGCCAGAGACCCAGTACTTC
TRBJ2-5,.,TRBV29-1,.,CSVDIARETQYF,TGCAGCGTTGATATAGCACGAGAGACCCAGTACTTC